The 32 T cell receptor beta chains given below trace back to one sample, sequenced in a study of cytomegalovirus exposure and HLA in healthy donors. A multiplex PCR was run with 60 Vbeta primers and 13 Jbeta primers. TCRdb's copy holds only in-frame clones and misses some; the assay was immunoSEQ multiplex PCR. In the table there are roughly 140,000 clones, about four fifths of which are singletons. The source material was PBMCs. Receptor source: a man aged 35 to 55 in good health and CMV-seropositive.

V gene TRBV10-2 combines with J gene TRBJ1-1; 8 nucleotides match TRBD1. The germline V gene has CDR1 WSHSY and CDR2 SAAADI. This CDR3 is 14 amino acids long. V shed 4 bases and J 1 base; nucleotides not matched to a gene: 2. The CDR3 sequence is CASSGDRGNTEAFF. DNA of the CDR3: TGCGCCAGCAGTGGAGACAGGGGGAACACTGAAGCTTTCTTT.

The V and J genes are TRBV19 and TRBJ1-2, with TRBD1 identical over 9 bases. Germline loops: CDR1 LNHDA, CDR2 SQIVND (reference sequence). The trim removed 5 bases at V and 7 bases at J, leaving 8 bases unmatched. The CDR3 is 14 amino acids. CDR3 sequence reads: CASSSGTGFSGYTF. CDR3 nucleotides: TGTGCCAGTAGTTCCGGGACAGGGTTTAGTGGCTACACCTTC.

The chain combines TRBV30 with TRBJ2-1, with D perhaps TRBD2 (5 bases). Trimming took off 7 bases at V and 10 bases at J, with 20 bases between the two ends. The CDR3 is 13 amino acids. Germline CDR1 and CDR2: GTSNPN and SVGIG (reference sequence). As DNA, the CDR3 is TGTGCCTTCCTAGGGCTAGCCCGAGAGGAGCAGTTCTTC. It yields the protein CAFLGLAREEQFF. The whole variable domain, remainder taken from reference TRBV30 and TRBJ2-1, is SQTIHQWPATLVQPVGSPLSLECTVEGTSNPNLYWYRQAAGRGLQLLFYSVGIGQISSEVPQNLSASRPQDRQFILSSKKLLLSDSGFYLCAFLGLAREEQFFGPGTRLTVL.

This chain links TRBV10-3 with TRBJ1-3, with D uncertain. V shed 4 bases and J shed 4 bases, with 8 bases lying between them. Germline V lookup: CDR1 ENHRY, CDR2 SYGVKD. The CDR3 spans 13 residues. The CDR3 nucleotides read TGTGCCATCAGTGTTGGAGGGGGAAACACCATATATTTT. It codes for CAISVGGGNTIYF.

The J gene is TRBJ2-7, the V gene TRBV7-2; tentative D call: TRBD1 (5 bases). Germline CDR1 is SGHTA and CDR2 is FQGNSA. The V end was cut by 4 bases, the J end by 2 bases, with 9 bases between. This CDR3 is 13 amino acids long. The CDR3 sequence: CASSSRGAYEQYF. Written as DNA, the CDR3 is TGTGCCAGCAGCTCTAGGGGTGCCTACGAGCAGTACTTC.

The chain recombines TRBV5-4 with TRBJ2-2, with D perhaps TRBD1 (6 bases). Trimming removed 4 bases at V and 5 bases at J, with 18 bases between. CDR1 SGHNT and CDR2 YYREEE come from the germline V gene (reference sequence). The CDR3 is 16 residues long. CDR3 in DNA: TGTGCCAGCAGCCCGACAGAAAAGGGGGAAACCGGGGAGCTGTTTTTT. Encoded protein: CASSPTEKGETGELFF.

This rearrangement joins TRBV5-1 to TRBJ2-6, with D hard to call. Per the germline V gene, CDR1 is SGHRS and CDR2 is YFSETQ. The V and J ends lost 2 bases and 3 bases respectively, with 9 bases between them. This CDR3 comprises 15 residues. CDR3 protein: CASSFAPIGANVLTF. The CDR3 bases are TGCGCCAGCAGCTTTGCCCCTATTGGGGCCAACGTCCTGACTTTC. Drawing the rest from reference TRBV5-1 and TRBJ2-6, the complete variable domain is KAGVTQTPRYLIKTRGQQVTLSCSPISGHRSVSWYQQTPGQGLQFLFEYFSETQRNKGNFPGRFSGRQFSNSRSEMNVSTLELGDSALYLCASSFAPIGANVLTFGAGSRLTVL.

Note on this clone: In the same sample, other DNA sequences code for this CDR3. V usage is TRBV18 and J usage is TRBJ2-1, with 9 bases aligning to TRBD2. The CDR3 spans 14 residues. Germline V gene lookup returns CDR1 KGHSH and CDR2 LQKENI. The J segment lost 4 bases and the V segment lost 2 bases, leaving 0 bases of the junction unmatched. CDR3 protein: CASSPGLAYNEQFF. The DNA for the CDR3 is TGTGCCAGCTCACCAGGACTAGCGTACAATGAGCAGTTCTTC.

This chain uses TRBV28 with TRBJ1-1; D is perhaps TRBD1 (6 bases). The germline V gene encodes CDR1 MDHEN and CDR2 SYDVKM. CDR3 length: 13 residues. V shed 7 bases and J shed 7 bases, with 16 bases lying between them. The CDR3 spells CASNSQGLGEAFF. The CDR3 nucleotides read TGTGCCAGCAACTCACAGGGCCTCGGTGAAGCTTTCTTT.

V gene TRBV6-5 combines with J gene TRBJ2-7, with 7 bases identical to TRBD1. The CDR3 length is 15 residues. The germline gives CDR1 MNHEY, CDR2 SVGAGI. V shed 3 bases, J shed 1 base, and the junction held 6 bases outside the gene matches. CDR3 nucleotides: TGTGCCAGCAGTTATCAAGGGGGCGCGTCCTACGAGCAGTACTTC. Residues: CASSYQGGASYEQYF.

The chain links TRBV4-1 to TRBJ1-2; the match to TRBD1 covers 9 bases. V shed 10 bases and J 4 bases; nucleotides not matched to a gene: 4. Germline assignment: CDR1 MGHRA and CDR2 YSYEKL. The CDR3 extends over 12 amino acids. As DNA, the CDR3 is TGCGCCACCAGGGACAGGGCCTATGGCTACACCTTC. Protein sequence: CATRDRAYGYTF.

The rearrangement links TRBV29-1 to TRBJ2-3, with 12 bases aligning to TRBD2. Trimming at V came to 3 bases and at J to 2 bases, leaving 3 bases not matched to a gene. Germline V gives CDR1 SQVTM, CDR2 ANQGSEA. This CDR3 spans 15 amino acids. The CDR3, as DNA: TGCAGCGTTGAGACTAGCGGGGGAGACACAGATACGCAGTATTTT. Its translation is CSVETSGGDTDTQYF.

The rearrangement uses TRBV5-1 and TRBJ2-7, with 14 bases that match TRBD2. J gave up 7 bases and V 6 bases, and 12 bases lay outside the gene matches. The length of the CDR3 is 16 residues. Germline V gene sequence: CDR1 SGHRS, CDR2 YFSETQ. The CDR3 nucleotides are TGCGCCAGCACACAGCCGGGACTAGCGGGAGCGGGTGAGCAGTACTTC. It specifies CASTQPGLAGAGEQYF.

This chain connects TRBV6-1 to TRBJ1-1, with no clear D. Trimming cost V 3 bases and J 11 bases, with 13 bases left between them. The length of the CDR3 is 12 residues. Looked up from germline, CDR1 is MNHNS and CDR2 is SASEGT. CDR3 in DNA: TGTGCCAGCAGTGACGTACCGTGGGAGGCTTTCTTT. Protein sequence: CASSDVPWEAFF.

This chain connects TRBV9 to TRBJ2-3, with TRBD2 matching 11 bases. CDR3 length equals 16 residues. Germline V lookup: CDR1 SGDLS, CDR2 YYNGEE. The ends lost 5 bases at V and 4 bases at J; junction bases unmatched: 9. In DNA, the CDR3 is TGTGCCAGCAGTTTCACTAGCGGGGGACCGGCAGATACGCAGTATTTT. This codes for CASSFTSGGPADTQYF.

This chain links TRBV15 with TRBJ2-3; D is perhaps TRBD2 (6 bases). The V and J ends lost 6 bases and 4 bases respectively, with 14 bases between them. Germline V gene data show CDR1 as LNHNV and CDR2 as YYDKDF (reference sequence). CDR3 length equals 14 residues. The CDR3 DNA is TGTGCCACCAGACTAGCCGACCGCGCAGATACGCAGTATTTT. Its protein is CATRLADRADTQYF.

The rearrangement joins TRBV7-9 to TRBJ1-5, with TRBD1 identical over 10 bases. Germline CDR1 is SEHNR and CDR2 is FQNEAQ (reference sequence). The CDR3 spans 14 residues. V was pared by 5 bases and J by 7 bases, with 5 bases of the junction left unmatched. The CDR3 bases are TGTGCCAGCAGCGAAGGGACAGGGGCCCAGCCCCAGCATTTT. It codes for CASSEGTGAQPQHF. The complete variable domain, with remaining parts taken from reference TRBV7-9 and TRBJ1-5, reads DTGVSQNPRHKITKRGQNVTFRCDPISEHNRLYWYRQTLGQGPEFLTYFQNEAQLEKSRLLSDRFSAERPKGSFSTLEIQRTEQGDSAMYLCASSEGTGAQPQHFGDGTRLSIL.

The J gene is TRBJ2-1, the V gene TRBV7-2, with 10 bases lining up with TRBD2. This CDR3 comprises 17 residues. V shed 1 base and J 9 bases; nucleotides not matched to a gene: 12. CDR1 and CDR2 from the germline V gene are SGHTA and FQGNSA. The CDR3 region is CASSLVRGAAGGSEQFF. The DNA of the CDR3 is TGTGCCAGCAGCTTAGTTAGGGGCGCAGCGGGAGGGAGTGAGCAGTTCTTC.

In this sample, this clone is medium-sized. CDR3: CASSLELAVIYEQYF. The DNA of the CDR3 is TGCGCCAGCAGCTTGGAATTAGCGGTTATCTACGAGCAGTACTTC. The rearrangement links TRBV5-1 to TRBJ2-7, with D perhaps TRBD2 (6 bases). The CDR3 totals 15 residues. Germline-derived CDR1 and CDR2 are SGHRS and YFSETQ. The V end was cut by 0 bases, the J end by 3 bases, with 13 bases between.

This clone has just one count. This CDR3 is CSVDQNTEAFF. The CDR3 DNA sequence: TGCAGCGTTGACCAGAACACTGAAGCTTTCTTT. The chain carries TRBV29-1 and TRBJ1-1, with no clear D. The CDR3 spans 11 residues. From germline, CDR1 is SQVTM and CDR2 ANQGSEA. The ends were cut back, 3 bases at V and 1 base at J, with 3 bases in the middle.

The genes are TRBV7-6 and TRBJ2-7; 7 nucleotides align to TRBD1. This CDR3 is 14 amino acids long. V lost 5 bases to trimming and J lost 2 bases; unmatched junction nucleotides: 6. The germline V gene encodes CDR1 SGHVS and CDR2 FNYEAQ. In DNA, the CDR3 is TGTGCCAGCAGCCAAGACAGGGCCCCCTACGAGCAGTACTTC. As protein: CASSQDRAPYEQYF. Drawing the rest from reference TRBV7-6 and TRBJ2-7, the complete variable domain is GAGVSQSPRYKVTKRGQDVALRCDPISGHVSLYWYRQALGQGPEFLTYFNYEAQQDKSGLPNDRFSAERPEGSISTLTIQRTEQRDSAMYRCASSQDRAPYEQYFGPGTRLTVT.

In DNA form, the CDR3 reads TGTGCCAGCAGCTTAGGGGGCTGGACGCATGAGCAGTTCTTC. Translation: CASSLGGWTHEQFF. The chain uses TRBV7-9 and TRBJ2-1, with D possibly matching TRBD1 (5 bases). CDR1 is SEHNR, CDR2 FQNEAQ, per germline (reference sequence). The CDR3 spans 14 residues. Trimming shortened V by 1 base and J by 8 bases, and 12 bases separated the two germline ends.

This clone was counted only a few times. The chain carries TRBV7-9 and TRBJ2-2, with D possibly being TRBD1 (6 bases). This CDR3 spans 15 amino acids. Germline assignment: CDR1 SEHNR and CDR2 FQNEAQ (reference sequence). The V and J ends lost 5 bases and 2 bases respectively, with 12 bases between them. CDR3 loop: CASSPRTVNTGELFF. CDR3 bases: TGTGCCAGCAGCCCCAGGACAGTTAACACCGGGGAGCTGTTTTTT.

V is TRBV6-4 and J is TRBJ2-1; a possible D gene is TRBD2 (6 bases). Germline V gene sequence: CDR1 MRHNA, CDR2 SNTAGT. The CDR3 is 13 residues long. Trimming removed 3 bases at V and 8 bases at J, with 11 bases between. CDR3 sequence reads: CASSETGVHEQFF. The CDR3 DNA reads TGTGCCAGCAGTGAGACGGGGGTCCATGAGCAGTTCTTC.

About this clone itself: This same CDR3 is encoded by further DNA sequences in the sample. The V gene is TRBV5-1, the J gene TRBJ2-7; D possibly corresponds to TRBD1 (6 bases). With 4 bases removed from V and 0 bases from J, the gap between germline ends came to 11 bases. This CDR3 has 14 amino acids. CDR1 and CDR2 from the germline V gene are SGHRS and YFSETQ. CDR3 amino acids: CASSTGQSSYEQYF. The CDR3 bases are TGCGCCAGCAGCACCGGACAGAGCTCCTACGAGCAGTACTTC. Supplemented by reference TRBV5-1 and TRBJ2-7, the full variable domain reads KAGVTQTPRYLIKTRGQQVTLSCSPISGHRSVSWYQQTPGQGLQFLFEYFSETQRNKGNFPGRFSGRQFSNSRSEMNVSTLELGDSALYLCASSTGQSSYEQYFGPGTRLTVT.

This rearrangement joins TRBV7-2 to TRBJ1-2; D is undetermined. Per the germline V gene, CDR1 is SGHTA and CDR2 is FQGNSA. V shed 0 bases and J shed 5 bases, with 7 bases lying between them. The CDR3 has 13 residues. In nucleotides, the CDR3 is TGTGCCAGCAGCTTAGCGGCAACATATGGCTACACCTTC. Protein: CASSLAATYGYTF.

The chain recombines TRBV9 with TRBJ2-7; a possible D gene is TRBD2 (5 bases). The CDR3 length is 15 residues. V shed 2 bases and J shed 2 bases, with 14 bases lying between them. Germline V gene data show CDR1 as SGDLS and CDR2 as YYNGEE. DNA of the CDR3: TGTGCCAGCAGCGTTTCTGCGCTAGCAGCCTACGAGCAGTACTTC. It encodes CASSVSALAAYEQYF. Full variable domain (remainder filled in from reference TRBV9 and TRBJ2-7): DSGVTQTPKHLITATGQRVTLRCSPRSGDLSVYWYQQSLDQGLQFLIQYYNGEERAKGNILERFSAQQFPDLHSELNLSSLELGDSALYFCASSVSALAAYEQYFGPGTRLTVT.

This chain joins TRBV4-2 and TRBJ1-5; D possibly corresponds to TRBD1 (6 bases). The V and J ends lost 0 bases and 6 bases respectively, with 12 bases between them. Germline CDR1 LGHNA, CDR2 YNFKEQ. The length of the CDR3 is 15 residues. The CDR3, as DNA: TGTGCCAGCAGCCAAGATGCAGGGGATGGTCAGCCCCAGCATTTT. Its translation: CASSQDAGDGQPQHF.

This rearrangement joins TRBV4-1 to TRBJ2-1; perhaps TRBD2 as D (5 bases). V lost 0 bases to trimming and J lost 3 bases, with 9 bases between them. Per germline, CDR1 MGHRA and CDR2 YSYEKL. The CDR3 has 15 amino acids. CDR3 sequence: CASSQERADYNEQFF. In nucleotides, the CDR3 is TGCGCCAGCAGCCAAGAGAGGGCGGACTACAATGAGCAGTTCTTC.

V gene TRBV19 combines with J gene TRBJ2-1; 12 nucleotides match TRBD2. With 5 bases clipped from V and 2 bases from J, the junction kept 4 bases outside the gene matches. Germline-derived CDR1 and CDR2 are LNHDA and SQIVND (reference sequence). This CDR3 has 16 residues. CDR3 nucleotide sequence: TGTGCCAGTAGTGTGGCTAGCGGGGGGGCCTACAATGAGCAGTTCTTC. Amino acid sequence: CASSVASGGAYNEQFF. The full variable domain, rest sourced from reference TRBV19 and TRBJ2-1, is DGGITQSPKYLFRKEGQNVTLSCEQNLNHDAMYWYRQDPGQGLRLIYYSQIVNDFQKGDIAEGYSVSREKKESFPLTVTSAQKNPTAFYLCASSVASGGAYNEQFFGPGTRLTVL.

This clone was counted a few times. The chain joins TRBV7-8 to TRBJ1-1, with TRBD1 as a possible D gene (5 bases). CDR1 is SGHVS, CDR2 FQNEAQ, per germline. Trimming removed 4 bases at V and 1 base at J, with 13 bases between. This CDR3 has 15 residues. CDR3 DNA: TGTGCCAGCAGCTCCAGACAGTATGGGAACACTGAAGCTTTCTTT. Residues: CASSSRQYGNTEAFF.

The J gene is TRBJ1-2, the V gene TRBV6-6, with 10 bases that match TRBD1. The J segment lost 4 bases and the V segment lost 6 bases, leaving 5 bases of the junction unmatched. The germline CDR1 and CDR2 sequences are MNHNY and SVGAGI (reference sequence). The CDR3 consists of 14 residues. In DNA, the CDR3 is TGTGCCAGCAGACCGGGACAGGGGACCTATGGCTACACCTTC. It translates to CASRPGQGTYGYTF.